A single sample is the source of the 27 T cell receptor beta chains below, sequenced in a study of shared clonotypes between healthy human individuals. Clones were read by immunoSEQ multiplex PCR, and TCRdb kept only the in-frame ones, dropping some. This table has 1.4 million or so clones, around 98.5% appearing once. The sequenced sample was naive CD4+ T cells sorted from blood. Subset given: CD45RA+ positively selected. These TCRs come from a man between 25 and 39 years old in good health.

This rearrangement joins TRBV27 to TRBJ1-5, with D perhaps matching TRBD1 (5 bases). Germline V gives CDR1 MNHEY, CDR2 SMNVEV (reference sequence). V shed 5 bases and J shed 2 bases, with 19 bases lying between them. There are 17 residues in the CDR3. The CDR3 sequence is CASSPSWGFGRNQPQHF. CDR3 bases: TGTGCCAGCAGTCCCTCCTGGGGGTTTGGGCGCAATCAGCCCCAGCATTTT.

This chain joins TRBV25-1 and TRBJ2-7, with TRBD1 matching 11 bases. The CDR3 covers 15 residues. Losses at the gene ends were 2 bases for V and 7 bases for J; bases not matched to a gene: 7. Germline V CDR1 and CDR2: MGHDK, SYGVNS. CDR3 amino acids: CASSEPGTGGGEQYF. In DNA form, the CDR3 reads TGTGCCAGCAGTGAACCCGGGACAGGGGGTGGGGAGCAGTACTTC.

The chain combines TRBV27 with TRBJ1-5; D unresolved. V gave up 8 bases and J gave up 6 bases, with 11 bases separating them. The CDR3 runs to 12 residues. Per the germline V gene, CDR1 is MNHEY and CDR2 is SMNVEV (reference sequence). The CDR3 sequence: CASVQVLQPQHF. Written as DNA, the CDR3 is TGTGCCAGCGTTCAAGTTCTTCAGCCCCAGCATTTT.

Concerning this clone: The sample has other DNA sequences that encode this CDR3 too. V is TRBV7-2 and J is TRBJ2-1, with 10 nucleotides matching TRBD2. The CDR3 has 15 amino acids. The trim removed 3 bases at V and 7 bases at J, leaving 6 bases unmatched. Germline CDR1 is SGHTA and CDR2 is FQGNSA. The CDR3 spells CASSFQTSGFNEQFF. CDR3 bases: TGTGCCAGCAGCTTCCAGACTAGCGGGTTTAATGAGCAGTTCTTC.

As for this clone: The same CDR3 can be traced to other DNA sequences in this sample. This sequence joins TRBV14 and TRBJ2-7; D is unclear. Germline values: CDR1 SGHDN, CDR2 FVKESK. The V gene lost 0 bases and the J gene lost 0 bases, with 6 bases spanning the gap. This CDR3 has 14 residues. CDR3 sequence reads: CASSQDLSSYEQYF. The DNA of the CDR3 is TGTGCCAGCAGCCAAGACTTGAGCTCCTACGAGCAGTACTTC.

This clone was picked up one time. CDR3 in DNA: TGCAGCGTTCAGGACAGGGGCTCTGGGGCCAACGTCCTGACTTTC. It translates to CSVQDRGSGANVLTF. The chain couples TRBV29-1 to TRBJ2-6; 9 positions match TRBD1. Per the germline V gene, CDR1 is SQVTM and CDR2 is ANQGSEA. This CDR3 is 15 amino acids long. Germline trimming cut 5 bases from V and 0 bases from J; bases unmatched to any gene: 2.

The chain recombines TRBV11-2 with TRBJ2-7, with D possibly being TRBD2 (6 bases). Germline CDR1 SGHAT, CDR2 FQNNGV. The CDR3 has 13 amino acids. V was pared by 5 bases and J by 2 bases, with 10 bases between. The CDR3 nucleotides are TGTGCCAGCAGCCTGGACTATACCTACGAGCAGTACTTC. Translation: CASSLDYTYEQYF.

V and J are TRBV29-1 and TRBJ1-2; D remains unclear. Trimming shortened V by 3 bases and J by 1 base, and 6 bases separated the two germline ends. The CDR3 is made up of 12 amino acids. Germline V CDR1 and CDR2: SQVTM, ANQGSEA. CDR3 sequence (DNA): TGCAGCGTTGACGCGGGTAACTATGGCTACACCTTC. Translating it yields CSVDAGNYGYTF.

V usage is TRBV5-1 and J usage is TRBJ2-2, with D unclear. The V gene's germline CDR1 is SGHRS and CDR2 YFSETQ. The CDR3 is 17 residues long. V gave up 5 bases and J gave up 4 bases, with 21 bases separating them. Here the CDR3 DNA reads TGCGCCAGCAGTTTTTCCGGACGGGTACTATTCACCGGGGAGCTGTTTTTT. Translation: CASSFSGRVLFTGELFF.

The chain joins TRBV6-5 to TRBJ2-7; TRBD2 matches 9 bases. Trimming removed 0 bases from V and 6 bases from J; junction bases left unmatched: 9. The CDR3 covers 16 residues. Germline loops: CDR1 MNHEY, CDR2 SVGAGI. The CDR3 loop reads CASSYSLAGESSEQYF. CDR3 nucleotides: TGTGCCAGCAGTTACTCATTAGCGGGAGAATCTAGCGAGCAGTACTTC.

The chain combines TRBV20-1 with TRBJ2-7; the D gene is possibly TRBD1 (5 bases). Looked up from germline, CDR1 is DFQATT and CDR2 is SNEGSKA (reference sequence). The CDR3 has 11 amino acids. Trimming took off 6 bases at V and 7 bases at J, with 13 bases between the two ends. CDR3 nucleotide sequence: TGCAGTGCCAGAATGACAGTTGAGCAGTACTTC. It specifies CSARMTVEQYF.

The J gene is TRBJ2-2, the V gene TRBV6-5; TRBD1 might be the D (5 bases). Germline V gene sequence: CDR1 MNHEY, CDR2 SVGAGI. The ends were cut back, 0 bases at V and 3 bases at J, with 11 bases in the middle. The CDR3 is made up of 16 amino acids. The chain's CDR3 is CASSYSKGPDTGELFF. The CDR3, as DNA: TGTGCCAGCAGTTACTCGAAGGGGCCGGACACCGGGGAGCTGTTTTTT.

This clone was found once. This rearrangement joins TRBV19 to TRBJ1-4; maybe TRBD1 (5 bases). Germline values: CDR1 LNHDA, CDR2 SQIVND (reference sequence). V lost 2 bases and J 5 bases, leaving 12 bases between the germline ends. This CDR3 comprises 15 residues. The DNA of the CDR3 is TGTGCCAGTAGTATAAGTGGGGCCTACAATGAAAAACTGTTTTTT. It translates to CASSISGAYNEKLFF.

The chain carries TRBV18 and TRBJ2-1; 9 bases are shared with TRBD1. The CDR3 is 15 residues long. The V gene's germline CDR1 is KGHSH and CDR2 LQKENI. V shed 3 bases and J 0 bases; nucleotides not matched to a gene: 0. The chain's CDR3 is CASSPTGGSYNEQFF. In nucleotides, the CDR3 is TGTGCCAGCTCACCGACAGGGGGCTCCTACAATGAGCAGTTCTTC.

The gene calls are TRBV10-3 and TRBJ2-2; 8 nucleotides match TRBD2. The V gene's germline CDR1 is ENHRY and CDR2 SYGVKD. Trimming took 9 bases from V and 7 from J; bases not matched to a gene: 10. There are 14 residues in the CDR3. DNA for the CDR3: TGTGCCATAACACAGCGGGAGACTGGCGGGGAGCTGTTTTTT. Its translation: CAITQRETGGELFF.

The chain has TRBV4-3 and TRBJ2-3; weak D call: TRBD2 (6 bases). The CDR3 contains 16 residues. Trimming took off 0 bases at V and 0 bases at J, with 10 bases between the two ends. Germline assignment: CDR1 LGHNA and CDR2 YSLEER. The CDR3 nucleotides read TGCGCCAGCAGCCAAGATCTCCTAGCGAGCACAGATACGCAGTATTTT. This sequence encodes CASSQDLLASTDTQYF.

The chain is built from TRBV11-2 and TRBJ2-1, with 12 nucleotides matching TRBD2. The CDR3 is made up of 14 amino acids. The V gene end was trimmed by 6 bases and the J gene end by 5 bases; junction bases not matched to a gene: 2. Germline V gene sequence: CDR1 SGHAT, CDR2 FQNNGV. The CDR3 here is CASSGLAGHNEQFF. DNA for the CDR3: TGTGCCAGCAGTGGACTAGCGGGGCACAATGAGCAGTTCTTC.

The rearrangement joins TRBV5-5 to TRBJ2-5, with D possibly matching TRBD1 (6 bases). Germline V lookup: CDR1 SGHKS, CDR2 YYEKEE (reference sequence). The CDR3 loop spans 15 amino acids. V lost 4 bases and J 5 bases, leaving 18 bases between the germline ends. The CDR3 DNA is TGTGCCAGCAGCCCGTTTATTACAGGGATTGAGACCCAGTACTTC. The encoded protein is CASSPFITGIETQYF.

The chain is built from TRBV7-3 and TRBJ1-1, with 7 bases aligning to TRBD1. The V segment lost 1 base and the J segment 4 bases; nucleotides outside the gene matches: 6. Germline V gene lookup returns CDR1 SGHTA and CDR2 FQGTGA. This CDR3 has 15 amino acids. CDR3 loop: CASSLMGAGGTEAFF. The CDR3 bases are TGTGCCAGCAGCTTAATGGGGGCAGGGGGCACTGAAGCTTTCTTT.

CDR3 residues: CASSKPSPNTGGRQPQHF. For the CDR3, the DNA is TGTGCCAGCAGCAAACCCTCTCCCAATACAGGGGGCCGCCAGCCCCAGCATTTT. The V gene is TRBV21-1, the J gene TRBJ1-5; the table calls TRBD1, which could not be checked here. TRBV21-1 is flagged as a pseudogene. CDR3 length: 18 amino acids.

Notes on this clone: This sample also contains other DNA sequences that code for the same CDR3. This rearrangement joins TRBV5-1 to TRBJ1-1, with D perhaps matching TRBD1 (5 bases). The V end lost 0 bases, the J end lost 2 bases, and 11 bases lay between the germline ends. Germline CDR1 SGHRS, CDR2 YFSETQ. CDR3 length: 15 amino acids. CDR3 region: CASSLVQGLNTEAFF. For the CDR3, the DNA is TGCGCCAGCAGCTTGGTGCAGGGTCTTAACACTGAAGCTTTCTTT.

The rearrangement uses TRBV30 and TRBJ2-3, with unresolved D. CDR3 length: 13 amino acids. The germline V gene encodes CDR1 GTSNPN and CDR2 SVGIG (reference sequence). V lost 2 bases, J lost 9 bases, and 15 bases lay in between. CDR3 nucleotides: TGTGCCTGGAGTCCCCTGGGGTACCCCACGCAGTATTTT. Encoded protein: CAWSPLGYPTQYF.

This clone has a single count. V and J are TRBV28 and TRBJ2-1; a possible D gene is TRBD2 (5 bases). Germline CDR1 and CDR2: MDHEN and SYDVKM. This CDR3 has 14 amino acids. Trimming cost V 5 bases and J 4 bases, with 12 bases left between them. This CDR3 reads CASSNSGGYNEQFF. The CDR3 DNA reads TGTGCCAGCAGTAACAGCGGAGGATACAATGAGCAGTTCTTC.

The rearrangement uses TRBV15 and TRBJ2-5; 10 bases map to TRBD2. Germline loops: CDR1 LNHNV, CDR2 YYDKDF (reference sequence). With V trimmed by 2 bases and J by 0 bases, 9 bases remained unmatched. The CDR3 has 18 residues. The CDR3 DNA reads TGTGCCACCAGCAGACAGAGGACTAGCGGAACGTACCAAGAGACCCAGTACTTC. Amino acid sequence: CATSRQRTSGTYQETQYF.

The chain uses TRBV2 and TRBJ1-4; D unclear. The ends were cut back, 6 bases at V and 11 bases at J, with 16 bases in the middle. The CDR3 extends over 13 amino acids. The V gene's germline CDR1 is SNHLY and CDR2 FYNNEI. In DNA form, the CDR3 reads TGTGCCAGCAGCTGGGATAGTGCCTCTAAACTGTTTTTT. Encoded protein: CASSWDSASKLFF.

CDR3 loop: CASSQLGTGEQFF. As DNA, the CDR3 is TGTGCCAGCAGTCAGTTAGGGACGGGTGAGCAGTTCTTC. The gene calls are TRBV6-4 and TRBJ2-1, with D possibly being TRBD1 or TRBD2 (5 bases each). There are 13 residues in the CDR3. Germline CDR1 is MRHNA and CDR2 is SNTAGT. Trimming removed 5 bases at V and 9 bases at J, with 14 bases between.

Of note for this clone: This same CDR3 is encoded by further DNA sequences in the sample. This chain connects TRBV7-2 to TRBJ2-5; no definite D call. The germline V gene encodes CDR1 SGHTA and CDR2 FQGNSA. The CDR3 consists of 11 residues. V lost 5 bases and J 2 bases, leaving 3 bases between the germline ends. CDR3 sequence reads: CASSPQETQYF. The DNA for the CDR3 is TGTGCCAGCAGCCCACAAGAGACCCAGTACTTC.